The 30 T cell receptor beta chains presented below share a single source sample, sequenced in a study of shared clonotypes between healthy human individuals. Profiling relied on immunoSEQ multiplex PCR, and the TCRdb table lists in-frame clones only, not all of them. The table lists under 1,900,000 clones, 98% to 99% of them singletons, with over 0.3% in the top ten. Material: naive CD4+ T cells sorted from blood. Documented subset: CD45RA+ positively selected. Source of these receptors: a man aged 25 to 45 in good health.

The chain combines TRBV11-1 with TRBJ2-5; perhaps TRBD2 as D (6 bases). Trimming cost V 7 bases and J 1 base, with 13 bases left between them. Germline values: CDR1 SGHAT, CDR2 FQDESV (reference sequence). This CDR3 has 14 amino acids. The CDR3 loop reads CASTMGGFQETQYF. The CDR3, as DNA: TGTGCCAGCACCATGGGAGGATTCCAAGAGACCCAGTACTTC.

For this clone: Within the sample, other DNA sequences also encode this same CDR3. This chain connects TRBV18 to TRBJ2-7; TRBD2 might be the D (6 bases). Trimming left V 3 bases short and J 2 bases short, with 11 bases between. The CDR3 contains 14 residues. Germline V lookup: CDR1 KGHSH, CDR2 LQKENI. Written as DNA, the CDR3 is TGTGCCAGCTCACCGCTCGGGGGAACCTACGAGCAGTACTTC. Its protein is CASSPLGGTYEQYF.

The chain uses TRBV5-6 and TRBJ2-7; 10 positions agree with TRBD2. V trimming: 4 bases; J trimming: 0 bases; junction bases outside the gene matches: 10. The CDR3 contains 17 residues. The V gene's germline CDR1 is SGHDT and CDR2 YYEEEE. The CDR3 nucleotides read TGTGCCAGCAGCGGGCGACCGGGACTAGCGAACTCCTACGAGCAGTACTTC. This sequence encodes CASSGRPGLANSYEQYF.

This sequence joins TRBV18 and TRBJ1-5; the D gene is possibly TRBD1 (5 bases). Trimming removed 1 base at V and 4 bases at J, with 11 bases between. This CDR3 is 15 amino acids long. Germline V gene data show CDR1 as KGHSH and CDR2 as LQKENI. The DNA for the CDR3 is TGTGCCAGCTCACCACTTTCACAGGCAAATCAGCCCCAGCATTTT. This gives the protein CASSPLSQANQPQHF.

CDR3: CAADGGGTDTQYF. CDR3 sequence (DNA): TGTGCCGCCGATGGAGGGGGAACAGATACGCAGTATTTT. The chain combines TRBV10-3 with TRBJ2-3; the D gene could be TRBD1 or TRBD2 (6 bases each). Trimming cost V 11 bases and J 3 bases, with 15 bases left between them. The CDR3 is 13 residues long. Germline V gene data show CDR1 as ENHRY and CDR2 as SYGVKD.

The V and J genes are TRBV27 and TRBJ2-1; 8 bases are a match to TRBD1. The CDR3 is made up of 20 amino acids. Germline-derived CDR1 and CDR2 are MNHEY and SMNVEV (reference sequence). V trimming: 7 bases; J trimming: 5 bases; junction bases outside the gene matches: 25. In DNA, the CDR3 is TGTGCCAGCACCCAGTCCAGGGGGCTGCCAGGGACTTCCGGTCACAATGAGCAGTTCTTC. Its protein product is CASTQSRGLPGTSGHNEQFF.

V gene TRBV28 combines with J gene TRBJ1-5; 8 bases are shared with TRBD1. The junction had 25 bases not matched to a gene; V was cut back by 5 bases and J by 7 bases. Germline assignment: CDR1 MDHEN and CDR2 SYDVKM. The CDR3 extends over 20 amino acids. The CDR3 spells CASSPEIPQTGQAGAQPQHF. The CDR3 region has the DNA TGTGCCAGCAGTCCCGAAATACCCCAAACGGGACAGGCAGGGGCCCAGCCCCAGCATTTT.

This clone was seen only once. Other nucleotide sequences in the sample specify the same CDR3. The chain links TRBV7-9 to TRBJ1-3; D is undetermined. The V and J ends lost 1 base and 4 bases respectively, with 5 bases between them. Germline lookup yields CDR1 SEHNR and CDR2 FQNEAQ (reference sequence). The CDR3 is 13 amino acids. The CDR3 DNA follows: TGTGCCAGCAGCTTAGGAGGCGGAAACACCATATATTTT. It encodes CASSLGGGNTIYF.

The genes are TRBV5-6 and TRBJ2-7; the match to TRBD1 covers 11 bases. The CDR3 length is 16 residues. With 3 bases clipped from V and 3 bases from J, the junction kept 8 bases outside the gene matches. In germline, CDR1 is SGHDT, CDR2 YYEEEE. CDR3 coding DNA: TGTGCCAGCAGCTCCCCCCCGGGACAGGGGGGCTACGAGCAGTACTTC. Translating it yields CASSSPPGQGGYEQYF.

This chain links TRBV28 with TRBJ1-2; unclear D gene. The V and J ends lost 6 bases and 3 bases respectively, with 11 bases between them. CDR3 length: 13 residues. Germline V gene sequence: CDR1 MDHEN, CDR2 SYDVKM. CDR3 DNA: TGTGCCAGCAGAACCCCAGCATACTATGGCTACACCTTC. Translation: CASRTPAYYGYTF.

This clone was counted once. V is TRBV4-1 and J is TRBJ1-2; D uncertain. Per germline, CDR1 MGHRA and CDR2 YSYEKL. V lost 1 base and J lost 7, with 10 bases in between. This CDR3 contains 13 residues. The CDR3, as DNA: TGCGCCAGCAGCCAAGGGGCAGAAACTGGCTACACCTTC. Its translation: CASSQGAETGYTF.

In the case of this clone: Relative to the germline gene, one junction end is altered; a read error may explain this. This chain's CDR3 is CASSLEAVGEQFF. CDR3 nucleotides: TGTGCTAGCAGCTTAGAGGCGGTCGGTGAGCAGTTCTTC. The chain is built from TRBV7-7 and TRBJ2-1, with D unclear. The CDR3 covers 13 residues. Germline V CDR1 and CDR2: SSHAT, FNYEAQ (reference sequence). The complete variable domain, with remaining parts taken from reference TRBV7-7 and TRBJ2-1, reads GAGVSQSPRYKVTKRGQDVTLRCDPISSHATLYWYQQALGQGPEFLTYFNYEAQPDKSGLPSDRFSAERPEGSISTLTIQRTEQRDSAMYRCASSLEAVGEQFFGPGTRLTVL.

V and J are TRBV5-1 and TRBJ2-3; D unresolved. This CDR3 is built from 15 residues. Between the trimmed V and J ends, which lost 7 bases and 2 bases, there was a span of 17 bases. The V gene's germline CDR1 is SGHRS and CDR2 YFSETQ. CDR3 in amino acids: CASRETPTNTDTQYF. The CDR3, as DNA: TGCGCCAGCCGAGAGACCCCAACCAACACAGATACGCAGTATTTT. The entire variable domain, with the rest obtained from reference TRBV5-1 and TRBJ2-3, is as follows: KAGVTQTPRYLIKTRGQQVTLSCSPISGHRSVSWYQQTPGQGLQFLFEYFSETQRNKGNFPGRFSGRQFSNSRSEMNVSTLELGDSALYLCASRETPTNTDTQYFGPGTRLTVL.

The chain links TRBV28 to TRBJ2-1; weak D call: TRBD2 (6 bases). The CDR3 contains 13 residues. Trimming pared 10 bases from V and 4 bases from J, leaving 14 bases between. Per the germline V gene, CDR1 is MDHEN and CDR2 is SYDVKM. The CDR3 DNA sequence: TGTGCCACTAGCCAGGGAGGTTACAATGAGCAGTTCTTC. Protein product: CATSQGGYNEQFF.

The chain joins TRBV10-3 to TRBJ1-2, with 7 bases fitting TRBD1. CDR3 size: 15 residues. J lost 7 bases, V lost 5 bases, and 13 bases had no gene match. Looked up from germline, CDR1 is ENHRY and CDR2 is SYGVKD. DNA for the CDR3: TGTGCCATCAGTAAGGGACAGCTACTTACTGTTGGCTACACCTTC. Its protein product is CAISKGQLLTVGYTF.

The sample holds one count of this clone. The rearrangement uses TRBV6-6 and TRBJ2-1; D remains unclear. Germline values: CDR1 MNHNY, CDR2 SVGAGI (reference sequence). The CDR3 extends over 13 amino acids. The V end lost 6 bases, the J end lost 0 bases, and 6 bases lay between the germline ends. Here the CDR3 DNA reads TGTGCCAGCAGACAAAGCTCCTACAATGAGCAGTTCTTC. This translates into CASRQSSYNEQFF.

This clone was observed once. The chain joins TRBV25-1 to TRBJ2-1; D may be TRBD2 (6 bases). Germline V gene lookup returns CDR1 MGHDK and CDR2 SYGVNS. The CDR3 sequence is 14 residues long. Between the trimmed V and J ends, which lost 6 bases and 3 bases, there was a span of 12 bases. This CDR3 reads CASSPSELYNEQFF. In DNA, the CDR3 is TGTGCCAGCAGCCCTAGCGAACTCTACAATGAGCAGTTCTTC.

The J gene is TRBJ2-7, the V gene TRBV6-5; weak D call: TRBD1 (6 bases). Germline V lookup: CDR1 MNHEY, CDR2 SVGAGI. The germline V and J ends were trimmed by 9 bases and 4 bases, with 10 bases remaining between them. There are 11 residues in the CDR3. The CDR3 DNA is TGTGCCAGTCAAAGGGGGTACGAGCAGTACTTC. Protein: CASQRGYEQYF.

This clone appeared a single time. The chain recombines TRBV11-2 with TRBJ1-2, with D possibly TRBD1 on 5 matching bases. Germline-derived CDR1 and CDR2 are SGHAT and FQNNGV. This CDR3 has 18 amino acids. V dropped 0 bases and J dropped 7 bases, with 24 bases sitting between them. The CDR3 protein is CASSLEGKGLTNPGGYTF. The CDR3 DNA reads TGTGCCAGCAGCTTAGAAGGGAAGGGGCTAACTAACCCGGGTGGCTACACCTTC.

The V gene is TRBV5-4, the J gene TRBJ2-7; 12 bases fit TRBD2. Germline V gene sequence: CDR1 SGHNT, CDR2 YYREEE (reference sequence). This CDR3 comprises 18 residues. V lost 2 bases and J lost 2; bases outside the gene matches: 11. CDR3 coding DNA: TGTGCCAGCAGCTTTTCGGGATCGGGACTAGCGGGCCCCTACGAGCAGTACTTC. Translating gives CASSFSGSGLAGPYEQYF. Complete variable domain (other parts from reference TRBV5-4 and TRBJ2-7): ETGVTQSPTHLIKTRGQQVTLRCSSQSGHNTVSWYQQALGQGPQFIFQYYREEENGRGNFPPRFSGLQFPNYSSELNVNALELDDSALYLCASSFSGSGLAGPYEQYFGPGTRLTVT.

This chain links TRBV27 with TRBJ2-1; 9 nucleotides line up with TRBD2. The CDR3 contains 19 residues. Germline values: CDR1 MNHEY, CDR2 SMNVEV (reference sequence). V shed 2 bases and J 0 bases; nucleotides not matched to a gene: 11. CDR3 amino acids: CASSLNLAGTLSSYNEQFF. The CDR3 DNA reads as TGTGCCAGCAGTTTAAACCTAGCGGGAACGTTAAGCTCCTACAATGAGCAGTTCTTC.

The chain employs TRBV28 and TRBJ1-5, with D maybe TRBD1 (6 bases). CDR1 is MDHEN, CDR2 SYDVKM, per germline. The CDR3 length is 15 residues. The germline V and J ends were trimmed by 7 bases and 7 bases, with 20 bases remaining between them. In DNA, the CDR3 is TGTGCCAGCACCCAAACCAGGGGTCTTGGGCAGCCCCAGCATTTT. It translates to CASTQTRGLGQPQHF. Full variable domain (missing parts from reference TRBV28 and TRBJ1-5): DVKVTQSSRYLVKRTGEKVFLECVQDMDHENMFWYRQDPGLGLRLIYFSYDVKMKEKGDIPEGYSVSREKKERFSLILESASTNQTSMYLCASTQTRGLGQPQHFGDGTRLSIL.

The sample holds one count of this clone. V gene TRBV9 combines with J gene TRBJ2-5, with TRBD2 identical over 13 bases. The CDR3 loop spans 16 amino acids. The trim removed 3 bases at V and 4 bases at J, leaving 6 bases unmatched. Germline V CDR1 and CDR2: SGDLS, YYNGEE. The CDR3 protein is CASSATSGRNSETQYF. The DNA of the CDR3 is TGTGCCAGCAGCGCGACTAGCGGGAGGAACTCAGAGACCCAGTACTTC.

V is TRBV5-1 and J is TRBJ1-3; D uncertain. Germline V gene lookup returns CDR1 SGHRS and CDR2 YFSETQ. The germline V and J ends were trimmed by 2 bases and 5 bases, with 8 bases remaining between them. The CDR3 consists of 13 residues. CDR3 amino acids: CASSFGLRNTIYF. The CDR3 region has the DNA TGCGCCAGCAGCTTTGGCTTGAGAAACACCATATATTTT.

V gene TRBV29-1 combines with J gene TRBJ1-4; a weak D match, TRBD1 (5 bases). The germline V gene has CDR1 SQVTM and CDR2 ANQGSEA. This CDR3 spans 13 amino acids. Trimming removed 4 bases from V and 6 bases from J, with 12 bases in between. The chain's CDR3 is CSVAGTPDEKLFF. CDR3 bases: TGCAGCGTTGCCGGGACGCCGGATGAAAAACTGTTTTTT.

The chain recombines TRBV5-8 with TRBJ2-1; 12 bases are a match to TRBD2. Germline V gives CDR1 SGHTS, CDR2 YDEGEE. Trimming took 1 base from V and 0 from J; bases not matched to a gene: 8. The CDR3 consists of 19 residues. The CDR3 is CASSLKGLAGGSSYNEQFF. As DNA, the CDR3 is TGTGCCAGCAGCTTGAAGGGACTAGCGGGTGGAAGCTCCTACAATGAGCAGTTCTTC.

The CDR3: CASSFPGTSGSAEQFF. In DNA, the CDR3 is TGTGCCAGCAGCTTCCCCGGGACTAGCGGGAGTGCTGAGCAGTTCTTC. This chain uses TRBV9 with TRBJ2-1, with TRBD2 matching over 14 bases. Germline V gene lookup returns CDR1 SGDLS and CDR2 YYNGEE. The CDR3 loop spans 16 amino acids. The V segment lost 4 bases and the J segment 9 bases; nucleotides outside the gene matches: 9.

The chain recombines TRBV5-4 with TRBJ2-5; D gene uncertain. Germline V lookup: CDR1 SGHNT, CDR2 YYREEE (reference sequence). The CDR3 has 13 residues. The ends were cut back, 0 bases at V and 5 bases at J, with 8 bases in the middle. The CDR3 here is CASSLVGIETQYF. The CDR3 nucleotides are TGTGCCAGCAGCTTGGTGGGGATTGAGACCCAGTACTTC.

The chain recombines TRBV6-5 with TRBJ2-1; 9 nucleotides match TRBD1. The CDR3 consists of 15 residues. Germline loops: CDR1 MNHEY, CDR2 SVGAGI. V was pared by 4 bases and J by 2 bases, with 3 bases of the junction left unmatched. The CDR3 is CASSSGDRAYNEQFF. The CDR3, as DNA: TGTGCCAGCAGTTCCGGGGACAGGGCCTACAATGAGCAGTTCTTC.

The chain joins TRBV28 to TRBJ2-2, with TRBD1 matching 8 bases. Germline CDR1 is MDHEN and CDR2 is SYDVKM. The length of the CDR3 is 14 residues. Unmatched junction bases numbered 5, after V lost 6 bases and J lost 5 bases. The CDR3 spells CASRRQGWTGELFF. The CDR3 DNA is TGTGCCAGCAGGAGACAGGGGTGGACCGGGGAGCTGTTTTTT.